A single sample is the source of the 19 T cell receptor beta chains below, sequenced in a study of OX40 agonist ivuxolimab in advanced cancers. This table comes from immunoSEQ multiplex PCR, and its TCRdb copy is limited to in-frame clones, with some not included. The sample holds roughly 76,000 clones, 75% to 85% seen once. This specimen consisted of CD4+ or CD8+ T cells sorted from blood, obtained in a trial of the OX40 agonist ivuxolimab. The receptors shown here come from an adult with an advanced solid tumor such as melanoma, head and neck, liver or kidney cancer.

CDR3 sequence (DNA): TGTGCCAGCAACCCGACAGCTGCTGGCACAGATACGCAGTATTTT. Protein: CASNPTAAGTDTQYF. This chain links TRBV7-9 with TRBJ2-3; the D gene is possibly TRBD1 (5 bases). Trimming stripped 7 bases from V and 1 base from J, with 15 bases between. Germline CDR1 is SEHNR and CDR2 is FQNEAQ (reference sequence). The CDR3 has 15 amino acids. Looking up the rest from reference TRBV7-9 and TRBJ2-3 gives the full variable domain: DTGVSQNPRHKITKRGQNVTFRCDPISEHNRLYWYRQTLGQGPEFLTYFQNEAQLEKSRLLSDRFSAERPKGSFSTLEIQRTEQGDSAMYLCASNPTAAGTDTQYFGPGTRLTVL.

This clone came up once. The chain combines TRBV5-1 with TRBJ2-7; 11 nucleotides agree with TRBD1. Germline V gene data show CDR1 as SGHRS and CDR2 as YFSETQ. V trimming: 2 bases; J trimming: 5 bases; junction bases outside the gene matches: 3. There are 14 residues in the CDR3. The CDR3 DNA reads TGCGCCAGCAGCTTCGGACAGGGGGCCAACGAGCAGTACTTC. The encoded protein is CASSFGQGANEQYF.

This clone was found once. This chain joins TRBV10-3 and TRBJ1-2, with 8 bases matching TRBD1. Germline V lookup: CDR1 ENHRY, CDR2 SYGVKD. The CDR3 extends over 16 amino acids. V lost 0 bases, J lost 2 bases, and 5 bases stayed unmatched. For the CDR3, the DNA is TGTGCCATCAGTGAGTCTACCGGGACAGGCAACTATGGCTACACCTTC. The encoded protein is CAISESTGTGNYGYTF.

In its sample, this clone was seen a few times. V usage is TRBV27 and J usage is TRBJ2-3; no clear D gene. V was pared by 2 bases and J by 2 bases, with 8 bases between. Germline V gives CDR1 MNHEY, CDR2 SMNVEV (reference sequence). This CDR3 is built from 14 residues. The CDR3 nucleotides read TGTGCCAGCAGTTTAAGGGCCTTCACAGATACGCAGTATTTT. Protein sequence: CASSLRAFTDTQYF.

The chain joins TRBV9 to TRBJ1-6, with D unclear. The CDR3 sequence is 15 residues long. Trimming left V 1 base short and J 8 bases short, with 13 bases between. Germline CDR1 SGDLS, CDR2 YYNGEE. In DNA, the CDR3 is TGTGCCAGCAGCGTAAATGGAGACTCCTATTCACCCCTCCACTTT. Translating gives CASSVNGDSYSPLHF.

The chain combines TRBV9 with TRBJ2-5, with 9 bases lining up with TRBD1. The J call may be faulty, since TRBJ2-7 better matches the DNA end. The length of the CDR3 is 15 residues. Per germline, CDR1 SGDLS and CDR2 YYNGEE. The DNA of the CDR3 is TGTGCCAGCAGCAGAGGACAGGGGCCTCCTTACGAGCAGTACTTC. Amino acids: CASSRGQGPPYEQYF.

A note on this clone: Different DNA sequences within this sample yield the same CDR3. This sequence joins TRBV7-2 and TRBJ2-5; no firm D call. The CDR3 covers 12 residues. V shed 3 bases and J shed 5 bases, with 7 bases lying between them. CDR1 and CDR2 from the germline V gene are SGHTA and FQGNSA. The CDR3 bases are TGTGCCAGCAGCTTGGATCGGGAGACCCAGTACTTC. Encoded protein: CASSLDRETQYF.

The rearrangement uses TRBV20-1 and TRBJ2-1; D is tentatively TRBD1 or TRBD2 (5 bases each). CDR3 length equals 11 residues. Trimming left V 8 bases short and J 8 bases short, with 13 bases between. CDR1 and CDR2 from the germline V gene are DFQATT and SNEGSKA (reference sequence). The CDR3 DNA reads as TGCAGTTGCCTCGGGGCTGATGAGCAGTTCTTC. Translated, it gives CSCLGADEQFF.

The chain recombines TRBV7-9 with TRBJ1-1; D uncertain. Germline loops: CDR1 SEHNR, CDR2 FQNEAQ (reference sequence). This CDR3 is built from 13 residues. Trimming took 3 bases from V and 4 from J, leaving 9 bases between them. The CDR3 loop is CASSFTPGTEAFF. The CDR3 DNA reads as TGTGCCAGCAGCTTCACTCCCGGCACTGAAGCTTTCTTT.

As for this clone: Being one base from a much bigger clone, this may be a read error. V and J are TRBV5-1 and TRBJ2-2; D is unresolved. Germline V lookup: CDR1 SGHRS, CDR2 YFSETQ. The ends were cut back, 3 bases at V and 0 bases at J, with 0 bases in the middle. The CDR3 totals 12 residues. As DNA, the CDR3 is TGCGCCAGCAGCTCGAACACCGGGGAGCTGTTTTTT. Translated: CASSSNTGELFF. Variable domain in full (rest from reference TRBV5-1 and TRBJ2-2): KAGVTQTPRYLIKTRGQQVTLSCSPISGHRSVSWYQQTPGQGLQFLFEYFSETQRNKGNFPGRFSGRQFSNSRSEMNVSTLELGDSALYLCASSSNTGELFFGEGSRLTVL.

The chain links TRBV25-1 to TRBJ1-1; D unresolved. Trimming pared 4 bases from V and 5 bases from J, leaving 11 bases between. Germline V CDR1 and CDR2: MGHDK, SYGVNS. This CDR3 is built from 13 residues. The CDR3 nucleotides are TGTGCCAGCAGTGCAACCTTGGGTACTGAAGCTTTCTTT. This translates into CASSATLGTEAFF. Drawing the rest from reference TRBV25-1 and TRBJ1-1, the complete variable domain is EADIYQTPRYLVIGTGKKITLECSQTMGHDKMYWYQQDPGMELHLIHYSYGVNSTEKGDLSSESTVSRIRTEHFPLTLESARPSHTSQYLCASSATLGTEAFFGQGTRLTVV.

J is TRBJ1-3 and V is TRBV14, with TRBD1 as a possible D gene (5 bases). Deletions cut 2 bases from V and 7 bases from J, with 15 bases between. Germline-derived CDR1 and CDR2 are SGHDN and FVKESK. There are 15 residues in the CDR3. CDR3 nucleotide sequence: TGTGCCAGCAGCCAATTCTCCAGGGTCGGGAACACCATATATTTT. It specifies CASSQFSRVGNTIYF.

The gene calls are TRBV7-2 and TRBJ2-5, with TRBD1 as a possible D gene (7 bases). This CDR3 comprises 14 residues. V lost 4 bases, J lost 4 bases, and 13 bases lay in between. Germline CDR1 is SGHTA and CDR2 is FQGNSA. CDR3 loop: CASSWQGGAETQYF. The CDR3 DNA reads as TGTGCCAGCAGCTGGCAGGGGGGAGCAGAGACCCAGTACTTC.

This chain connects TRBV4-1 to TRBJ2-6; possibly TRBD2 for D (5 bases). CDR3 length: 16 amino acids. V was clipped by 1 base and J by 2 bases, with 9 bases between them. Germline CDR1 reads MGHRA; CDR2 reads YSYEKL. CDR3 bases: TGCGCCAGCAGCCAAGGAGGGTCAGCTGGGGCCAACGTCCTGACTTTC. It is translated as CASSQGGSAGANVLTF.

The CDR3 sequence: CASSEDSSYNEQFF. The CDR3 DNA reads as TGTGCCAGCAGTGAGGATAGCTCCTACAATGAGCAGTTCTTC. This chain connects TRBV2 to TRBJ2-1; D unresolved. Trimming took off 3 bases at V and 0 bases at J, with 6 bases between the two ends. Germline CDR1 SNHLY, CDR2 FYNNEI. CDR3 length: 14 residues.

This clone has just one count. V usage is TRBV19 and J usage is TRBJ2-4, with 7 bases fitting TRBD2. Germline loops: CDR1 LNHDA, CDR2 SQIVND (reference sequence). Trimming cost V 7 bases and J 4 bases; bases outside gene matches: 13. The CDR3 extends over 16 amino acids. The chain's CDR3 is CASTHSGGFPKNIQYF. CDR3 DNA sequence: TGTGCCAGTACCCACTCCGGGGGGTTCCCGAAAAACATTCAGTACTTC.

This chain joins TRBV7-3 and TRBJ2-3; D is undetermined. Per germline, CDR1 SGHTA and CDR2 FQGTGA. The CDR3 is 14 residues long. V was shortened by 1 base and J by 1 base, with 6 bases between the two germline ends. The CDR3 protein is CASSLSRRTDTQYF. The CDR3 DNA sequence: TGTGCCAGCAGCTTAAGCCGCCGCACAGATACGCAGTATTTT.

This sequence joins TRBV21-1 and TRBJ1-5. TRBV21-1 is a recognized pseudogene. This CDR3 contains 16 residues. The CDR3 bases are TGTGCCAGCAGCAAAGATAGTATCTATAGCAATCAGCCCCAGCATTTT. Protein sequence: CASSKDSIYSNQPQHF.

This CDR3 reads CASRPGQVGNTIYF. CDR3 DNA: TGTGCCAGCAGACCGGGACAGGTTGGAAACACCATATATTTT. The chain carries TRBV7-2 and TRBJ1-3; 8 bases align to TRBD1. There are 14 residues in the CDR3. Germline V lookup: CDR1 SGHTA, CDR2 FQGNSA. V dropped 6 bases and J dropped 3; count of bases not matched to a gene: 4.